Shown below are 8 T cell receptor beta chains from a single sample sequenced in a study of CD8+ T cells in alopecia areata. Extracted from the samples, RNA was reverse transcribed into cDNA to serve as the sequencing template. Some clones are missing from TCRdb's copy, which holds only in-frame ones; the method was immunoSEQ multiplex PCR. The table includes about 150,000 clones, over 45% detected once. The sample comprised CD4+ T cells sorted from blood. All receptors derive from a human donor with alopecia areata.

This sequence joins TRBV7-9 and TRBJ2-7; the match to TRBD1 covers 7 bases. The V gene end was trimmed by 10 bases and the J gene end by 2 bases; junction bases not matched to a gene: 11. The length of the CDR3 is 14 residues. Germline V gene sequence: CDR1 SEHNR, CDR2 FQNEAQ (reference sequence). This CDR3 is CATRRGDSPYEQYF. The CDR3 DNA is TGTGCCACTCGACGAGGGGACAGCCCCTACGAGCAGTACTTC. The full variable domain, with the rest looked up from reference TRBV7-9 and TRBJ2-7, is DTGVSQNPRHKITKRGQNVTFRCDPISEHNRLYWYRQTLGQGPEFLTYFQNEAQLEKSRLLSDRFSAERPKGSFSTLEIQRTEQGDSAMYLCATRRGDSPYEQYFGPGTRLTVT.

The chain recombines TRBV28 with TRBJ2-3; D unclear. V shed 5 bases and J shed 2 bases, with 8 bases lying between them. Germline V gene sequence: CDR1 MDHEN, CDR2 SYDVKM. CDR3 length: 13 residues. CDR3 nucleotide sequence: TGTGCCAGCAGTCTTATACACACAGATACGCAGTATTTT. This translates into CASSLIHTDTQYF. Full variable domain (missing parts from reference TRBV28 and TRBJ2-3): DVKVTQSSRYLVKRTGEKVFLECVQDMDHENMFWYRQDPGLGLRLIYFSYDVKMKEKGDIPEGYSVSREKKERFSLILESASTNQTSMYLCASSLIHTDTQYFGPGTRLTVL.

CDR3 DNA sequence: TGTGCCTGGAGTGTAGTGGGCAATCAGCCCCAGCATTTT. Protein product: CAWSVVGNQPQHF. The chain employs TRBV30 and TRBJ1-5, with D uncertain. V lost 0 bases and J 2 bases, leaving 5 bases between the germline ends. In germline, CDR1 is GTSNPN, CDR2 SVGIG (reference sequence). This CDR3 comprises 13 residues. The full variable domain, its missing parts supplied by reference TRBV30 and TRBJ1-5, is SQTIHQWPATLVQPVGSPLSLECTVEGTSNPNLYWYRQAAGRGLQLLFYSVGIGQISSEVPQNLSASRPQDRQFILSSKKLLLSDSGFYLCAWSVVGNQPQHFGDGTRLSIL.

The rearrangement links TRBV18 to TRBJ1-5; D is undetermined. The ends were cut back, 3 bases at V and 3 bases at J, with 12 bases in the middle. The CDR3 covers 15 residues. Germline CDR1 KGHSH, CDR2 LQKENI. The CDR3 DNA reads as TGTGCCAGCTCACCGGCGACCGCCTTCAATCAGCCCCAGCATTTT. Its translation is CASSPATAFNQPQHF.

This chain links TRBV25-1 with TRBJ2-7, with 8 nucleotides matching TRBD2. Germline assignment: CDR1 MGHDK and CDR2 SYGVNS. The CDR3 consists of 13 residues. With V trimmed by 5 bases and J by 4 bases, 4 bases remained unmatched. The CDR3 DNA reads TGTGCCAGCAGTCTAGCGGGCGGTTACGAGCAGTACTTC. It specifies CASSLAGGYEQYF.

The rearrangement links TRBV2 to TRBJ2-3; tentatively, D is TRBD2 (5 bases). V shed 5 bases and J shed 4 bases, with 10 bases lying between them. The CDR3 totals 13 residues. The germline V gene has CDR1 SNHLY and CDR2 FYNNEI. The CDR3 is CASSTEAADTQYF. The CDR3 region has the DNA TGTGCCAGCAGTACGGAGGCAGCAGATACGCAGTATTTT.

This clone appeared a few times. The CDR3 is CASIGQGTGELFF. The CDR3 DNA follows: TGTGCCAGCATCGGTCAAGGCACCGGGGAGCTGTTTTTT. The rearrangement joins TRBV2 to TRBJ2-2; D gene ambiguous. Germline loops: CDR1 SNHLY, CDR2 FYNNEI. The CDR3 length is 13 residues. Trimming stripped 7 bases from V and 4 bases from J, with 10 bases between.

The rearrangement uses TRBV6-5 and TRBJ2-4; D may match TRBD1 or TRBD2 (5 bases each). The V gene's germline CDR1 is MNHEY and CDR2 SVGAGI. With 0 bases removed from V and 7 bases from J, the gap between germline ends came to 10 bases. CDR3 length: 14 amino acids. The CDR3 reads CASSYSDEGNIQYF. Here the CDR3 DNA reads TGTGCCAGCAGTTACTCGGATGAGGGGAACATTCAGTACTTC.